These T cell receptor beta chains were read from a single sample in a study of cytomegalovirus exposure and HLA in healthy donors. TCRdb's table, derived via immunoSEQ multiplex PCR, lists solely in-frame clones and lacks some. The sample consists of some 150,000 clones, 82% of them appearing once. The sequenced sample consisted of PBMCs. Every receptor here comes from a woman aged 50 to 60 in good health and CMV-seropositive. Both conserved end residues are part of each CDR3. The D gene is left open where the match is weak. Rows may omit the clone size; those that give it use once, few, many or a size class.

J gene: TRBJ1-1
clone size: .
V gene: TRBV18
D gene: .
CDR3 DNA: TGTGCCAGCTCACCGACAGTGAACACTGAAGCTTTCTTT
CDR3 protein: CASSPTVNTEAFF

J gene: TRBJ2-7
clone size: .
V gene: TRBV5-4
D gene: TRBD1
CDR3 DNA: TGTGCCAGCAGCTTGGCCGGGACAGGGACCTACGAGCAGTACTTC
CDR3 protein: CASSLAGTGTYEQYF

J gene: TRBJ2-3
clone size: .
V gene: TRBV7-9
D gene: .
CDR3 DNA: TGTGCCAGCAGCCCCCGGGCCCGGGGATTAGATACGCAGTATTTT
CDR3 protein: CASSPRARGLDTQYF

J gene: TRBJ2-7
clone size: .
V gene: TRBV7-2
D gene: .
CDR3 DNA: TGTGCCAGCAGTCGCCAAACAGGGTACTACGAGCAGTACTTC
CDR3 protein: CASSRQTGYYEQYF

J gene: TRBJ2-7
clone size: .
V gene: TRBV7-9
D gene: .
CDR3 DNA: TGTGCCAGCAGCTTTAGCAGATCACCCTACGAGCAGTACTTC
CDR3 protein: CASSFSRSPYEQYF

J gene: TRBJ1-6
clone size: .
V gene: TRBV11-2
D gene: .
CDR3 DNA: TGTGCCAGCAGCTTACAGGCGATTTCACCCCTCCACTTT
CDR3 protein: CASSLQAISPLHF

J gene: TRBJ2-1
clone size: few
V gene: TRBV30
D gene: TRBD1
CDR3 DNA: TGTGCCTGGAGTGTTGCCCTTCGTACCGGGACAGGGAGGGGAAATGAGCAGTTCTTC
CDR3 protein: CAWSVALRTGTGRGNEQFF

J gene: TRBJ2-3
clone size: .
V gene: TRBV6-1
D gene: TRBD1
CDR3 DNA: TGTGCCAGCAGTGGGGGGACAGGGGGAAATACGCAGTATTTT
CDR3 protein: CASSGGTGGNTQYF

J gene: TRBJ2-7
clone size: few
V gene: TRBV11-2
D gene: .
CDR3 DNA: TGTGCCAGCAGCTCGTCCGTAGAGCAGTACTTC
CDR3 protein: CASSSSVEQYF

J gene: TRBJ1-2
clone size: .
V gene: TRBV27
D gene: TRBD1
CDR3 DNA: TGTGCCAGCAGTTTAGTGACAGGGGATGGCTACACCTTC
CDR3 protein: CASSLVTGDGYTF

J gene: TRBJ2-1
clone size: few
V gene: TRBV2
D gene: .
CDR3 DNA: TGTGCCAGCGGGCAGGTCTCCTACAATGAGCAGTTCTTC
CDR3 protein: CASGQVSYNEQFF

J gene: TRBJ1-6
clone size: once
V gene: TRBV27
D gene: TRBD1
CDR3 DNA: TGTGCCAGCAGTTTATCGAAGACAGGGCTTAATTCACCCCTCCACTTT
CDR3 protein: CASSLSKTGLNSPLHF

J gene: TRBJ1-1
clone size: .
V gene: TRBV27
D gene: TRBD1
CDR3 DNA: TGTGCCAGCAGTCCCAGGGGGCGGTACACTGAAGCTTTCTTT
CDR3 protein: CASSPRGRYTEAFF

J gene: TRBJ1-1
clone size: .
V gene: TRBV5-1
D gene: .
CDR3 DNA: TGCGCCAGCAGCTTGGAGCGGCCATACACTGAAGCTTTCTTT
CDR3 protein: CASSLERPYTEAFF

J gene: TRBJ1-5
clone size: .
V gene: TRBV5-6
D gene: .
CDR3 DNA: TGTGCCAGCAGCTCCGGGAGCAATCAGCCCCAGCATTTT
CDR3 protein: CASSSGSNQPQHF

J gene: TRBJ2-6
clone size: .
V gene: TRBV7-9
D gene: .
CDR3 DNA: TGTTCCAGCAGCTCTACAATACAGAACTCTGGGGCCAACGTCCTGACTTTC
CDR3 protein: CSSSSTIQNSGANVLTF

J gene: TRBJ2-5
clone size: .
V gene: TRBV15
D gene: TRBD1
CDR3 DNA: TGTGCCACTACGACAGGGTCGGAAGAGACCCAGTACTTC
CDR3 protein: CATTTGSEETQYF

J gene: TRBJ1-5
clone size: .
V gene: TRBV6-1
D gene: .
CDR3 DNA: TGTGCCAGCAGTGAGGGGGGGATCAATCAGCCCCAGCATTTT
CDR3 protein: CASSEGGINQPQHF

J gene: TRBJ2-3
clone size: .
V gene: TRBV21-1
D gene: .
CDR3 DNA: TGTGCCAGCAGCAAGATTCTGTCCCGCGGCACAGATACGCAGTATTTT
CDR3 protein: CASSKILSRGTDTQYF

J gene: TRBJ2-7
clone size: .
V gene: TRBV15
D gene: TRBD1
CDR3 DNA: TGTGCCACCAGCAGATACGGACAGGGGTTAAACGAGCAGTACTTC
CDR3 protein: CATSRYGQGLNEQYF

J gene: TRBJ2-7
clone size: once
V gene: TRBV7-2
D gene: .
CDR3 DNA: TGTGCCAGCAGCTTTGACAATATCTACGAGCAGTACTTC
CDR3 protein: CASSFDNIYEQYF

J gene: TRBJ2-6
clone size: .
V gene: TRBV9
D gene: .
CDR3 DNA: TGTGCCAGCAGCGTAGGGAGGTCTGGGGCCAACGTCCTGACTTTC
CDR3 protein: CASSVGRSGANVLTF

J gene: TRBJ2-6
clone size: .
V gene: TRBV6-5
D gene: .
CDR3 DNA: TGTGCCAGCAGTGCAGGGCCTGGGGCCAACGTCCTGACTTTC
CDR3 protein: CASSAGPGANVLTF

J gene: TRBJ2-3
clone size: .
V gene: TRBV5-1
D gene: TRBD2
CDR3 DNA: TGCGCCAGCAGCACTAGCGGGGGGGCAATGGATACGCAGTATTTT
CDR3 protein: CASSTSGGAMDTQYF

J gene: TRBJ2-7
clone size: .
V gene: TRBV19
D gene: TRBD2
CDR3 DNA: TGTGCCAGTAGTACCACTAGCGGGGATTACGAGCAGTACTTC
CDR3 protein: CASSTTSGDYEQYF

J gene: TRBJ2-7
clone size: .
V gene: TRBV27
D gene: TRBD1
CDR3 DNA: TGTGCCAGCAGTCCTAAGACAGGGGGCGCATACGAGCAGTACTTC
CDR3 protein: CASSPKTGGAYEQYF